The 16 T cell receptor beta chains below were found in one sample sequenced in a study of T cells in Graves' hyperthyroidism and ophthalmopathy. What was amplified from RNA transcripts were TCR beta CDR3 regions. During a first-round RT-PCR of the TCR CDR3, the HTBI primer set was used. TCRdb recomputed calls from the multiplex PCR reads with MiXCR, one row per CDR3 protein. The sample includes under 350,000 distinct CDR3 sequences, roughly a fifth of them seen just once. The sample was blood. The receptors were gathered from a woman aged 50 to 60 with Graves' hyperthyroidism.

This clonotype appeared many times. This rearrangement joins TRBV11-2 to TRBJ2-2; D call uncertain. This CDR3 is built from 13 residues. Germline CDR1 and CDR2: SGHAT and FQNNGV. Trimming removed 1 base from V and 6 bases from J, with 6 bases in between. The CDR3 here is CASSLVLSGELFF. The CDR3 nucleotides are TGTGCCAGCAGCTTAGTGCTCTCCGGGGAGCTGTTTTTT.

This clonotype was counted ten times or more. The chain uses TRBV3-1 and TRBJ2-5; D is unresolved. Germline lookup yields CDR1 LGHDT and CDR2 YNNKEL (reference sequence). The CDR3 contains 13 residues. V was cut by 4 bases and J by 5 bases, with 11 bases left in between. The CDR3 protein is CASSRARKETQYF. The CDR3 nucleotides are TGTGCCAGCAGCCGGGCGAGGAAGGAGACCCAGTACTTC.

This chain connects TRBV30 to TRBJ1-1; unclear D gene. The CDR3 sequence is 14 residues long. The germline V gene has CDR1 GTSNPN and CDR2 SVGIG (reference sequence). The V end was cut by 5 bases, the J end by 7 bases, with 20 bases between. CDR3 in amino acids: CAWSSTVPRHEAFF. The DNA of the CDR3 is TGTGCCTGGTCTTCGACTGTTCCCAGGCATGAAGCTTTCTTT.

This clonotype has a count of ten or more. V and J are TRBV2 and TRBJ1-5; 12 bases are a match to TRBD1. Germline assignment: CDR1 SNHLY and CDR2 FYNNEI. With V trimmed by 5 bases and J by 4 bases, 3 bases remained unmatched. The CDR3 has 15 amino acids. The CDR3 loop is CASSSGQGANQPQHF. The CDR3 DNA sequence: TGTGCCAGCAGTTCGGGACAGGGGGCAAATCAGCCCCAGCATTTT.

The V call is TRBV9, the J call TRBJ2-1, with D perhaps matching TRBD2 (6 bases). V lost 0 bases, J lost 0 bases, and 10 bases lay in between. The germline gives CDR1 SGDLS, CDR2 YYNGEE. The CDR3 loop spans 16 amino acids. The CDR3 loop is CASSVGGASSYNEQFF. In nucleotides, the CDR3 is TGTGCCAGCAGCGTAGGCGGGGCGAGCTCCTACAATGAGCAGTTCTTC.

There are a few counts of this clonotype. V gene TRBV19 combines with J gene TRBJ1-1; 7 positions match TRBD1. J lost 2 bases, V lost 5 bases, and 5 bases had no gene match. The CDR3 consists of 14 residues. Germline CDR1 is LNHDA and CDR2 is SQIVND (reference sequence). DNA for the CDR3: TGTGCCAGTAGTCCCAGGGGGTTTAACACTGAAGCTTTCTTT. The encoded protein is CASSPRGFNTEAFF. The complete variable domain, with remaining parts taken from reference TRBV19 and TRBJ1-1, reads DGGITQSPKYLFRKEGQNVTLSCEQNLNHDAMYWYRQDPGQGLRLIYYSQIVNDFQKGDIAEGYSVSREKKESFPLTVTSAQKNPTAFYLCASSPRGFNTEAFFGQGTRLTVV.

This clonotype was observed a handful of times. This chain connects TRBV7-9 to TRBJ2-7, with D possibly matching TRBD2 (6 bases). CDR3 size: 16 residues. With 2 bases removed from V and 1 base from J, the gap between germline ends came to 15 bases. The germline gives CDR1 SEHNR, CDR2 FQNEAQ (reference sequence). The chain's CDR3 is CASSLLGGWGSYEQYF. The CDR3, as DNA: TGTGCCAGCAGCTTACTAGGAGGGTGGGGATCCTACGAGCAGTACTTC.

This clonotype was found many times. The chain carries TRBV30 and TRBJ1-1; D is unresolved. Germline CDR1 is GTSNPN and CDR2 is SVGIG (reference sequence). Trimming stripped 4 bases from V and 4 bases from J, with 13 bases between. The CDR3 totals 13 residues. CDR3 nucleotides: TGTGCCTGGATGGGTGTCGCGAGCACTGAAGCTTTCTTT. The encoded protein is CAWMGVASTEAFF.

Only one count was recorded for this clonotype. The chain employs TRBV2 and TRBJ2-1; D remains ambiguous. V lost 6 bases to trimming and J lost 5 bases, with 11 bases between them. CDR1 and CDR2 from the germline V gene are SNHLY and FYNNEI. The length of the CDR3 is 13 residues. This CDR3 reads CASSVGANNEQFF. The CDR3 nucleotides read TGTGCCAGCAGCGTCGGAGCGAACAATGAGCAGTTCTTC. The full variable domain, with the rest looked up from reference TRBV2 and TRBJ2-1, is EPEVTQTPSHQVTQMGQEVILRCVPISNHLYFYWYRQILGQKVEFLVSFYNNEISEKSEIFDDQFSVERPDGSNFTLKIRSTKLEDSAMYFCASSVGANNEQFFGPGTRLTVL.

This clonotype has more than one count but fewer than ten. A read error is possible here, since a much larger clone lies one base away. The chain joins TRBV20-1 to TRBJ2-1, with 16 bases fitting TRBD2. The V gene's germline CDR1 is DFQATT and CDR2 SNEGSKA (reference sequence). There are 18 residues in the CDR3. CDR3 DNA sequence: TGCAGTGCGCTCATGGGACTAGCGGGAGGGAGCTCCTGCAATGAGCAGTTCTTC. Protein sequence: CSALMGLAGGSSCNEQFF.

This clonotype was recorded at least ten times. CDR3 sequence: CASSFGANKNIQYF. CDR3 coding DNA: TGTGCCAGCAGTTTTGGGGCAAACAAAAACATTCAGTACTTC. The chain joins TRBV28 to TRBJ2-4, with D possibly TRBD1 on 5 matching bases. The CDR3 contains 14 residues. V was pared by 3 bases and J by 3 bases, with 9 bases between. Germline V gene data show CDR1 as MDHEN and CDR2 as SYDVKM.

In this sample, this clonotype turned up once. A much larger clone is a single base away; this may be a read error. The chain has TRBV18 and TRBJ1-5; D may be TRBD1 (6 bases). This CDR3 contains 15 residues. The V and J ends lost 5 bases and 3 bases respectively, with 14 bases between them. From germline, CDR1 is KGHSH and CDR2 LQKENI. The CDR3: CASSSSHRDNQPQHF. For the CDR3, the DNA is TGTGCCAGCTCATCTTCTCACAGGGACAATCAGCCCCAGCATTTT.

This clonotype was seen repeatedly, ten times or more. This chain joins TRBV12-3 or TRBV12-4 and TRBJ1-6, with 10 nucleotides matching TRBD1. V was pared by 6 bases and J by 7 bases, with 3 bases of the junction left unmatched. This CDR3 spans 14 amino acids. The CDR3 nucleotides are TGTGCCAGCAGCTCGGGACAGGGGAATTCACCCCTCCACTTT. Protein: CASSSGQGNSPLHF.

The gene calls are TRBV27 and TRBJ2-7; TRBD1 matches at 9 bases. The CDR3 extends over 16 amino acids. Per the germline V gene, CDR1 is MNHEY and CDR2 is SMNVEV (reference sequence). Trimming cost V 3 bases and J 7 bases; bases outside gene matches: 13. The CDR3 reads CASSLYLGQGVWEQYF. CDR3 sequence (DNA): TGTGCCAGCAGTTTGTACCTGGGACAGGGAGTATGGGAGCAGTACTTC.

The chain couples TRBV19 to TRBJ1-5; no definite D call. V dropped 3 bases and J dropped 0 bases, with 9 bases sitting between them. The germline V gene encodes CDR1 LNHDA and CDR2 SQIVND (reference sequence). The CDR3 contains 15 residues. CDR3 coding DNA: TGTGCCAGTAGTATGGCTCAGTATAGCAATCAGCCCCAGCATTTT. Translated: CASSMAQYSNQPQHF.

The table lists this clonotype with a few counts. The gene calls are TRBV6-1 and TRBJ2-3; 7 nucleotides match TRBD1. Germline trimming cut 7 bases from V and 4 bases from J; bases unmatched to any gene: 11. The germline V gene has CDR1 MNHNS and CDR2 SASEGT. The CDR3 has 15 residues. Written as DNA, the CDR3 is TGTGCCAGCAAGGCAGGGGGTATCGGGTCAGATACGCAGTATTTT. This translates into CASKAGGIGSDTQYF.